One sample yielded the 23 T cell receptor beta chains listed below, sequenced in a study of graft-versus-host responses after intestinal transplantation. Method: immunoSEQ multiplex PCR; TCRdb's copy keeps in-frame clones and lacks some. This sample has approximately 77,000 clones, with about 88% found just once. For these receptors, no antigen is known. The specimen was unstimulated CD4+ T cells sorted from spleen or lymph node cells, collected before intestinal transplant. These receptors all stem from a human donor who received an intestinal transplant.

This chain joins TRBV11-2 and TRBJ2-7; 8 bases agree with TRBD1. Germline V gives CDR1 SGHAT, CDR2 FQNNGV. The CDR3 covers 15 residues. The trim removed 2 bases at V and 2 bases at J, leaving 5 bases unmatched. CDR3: CASSLFTGGTYEQYF. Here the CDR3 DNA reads TGTGCCAGCAGCTTATTTACAGGGGGAACCTACGAGCAGTACTTC.

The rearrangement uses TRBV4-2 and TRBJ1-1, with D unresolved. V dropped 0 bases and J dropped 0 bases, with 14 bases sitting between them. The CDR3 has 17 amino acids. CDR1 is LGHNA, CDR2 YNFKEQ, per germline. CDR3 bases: TGTGCCAGCAGCCAAGATTATGCAGGTCCTGTGAACACTGAAGCTTTCTTT. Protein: CASSQDYAGPVNTEAFF.

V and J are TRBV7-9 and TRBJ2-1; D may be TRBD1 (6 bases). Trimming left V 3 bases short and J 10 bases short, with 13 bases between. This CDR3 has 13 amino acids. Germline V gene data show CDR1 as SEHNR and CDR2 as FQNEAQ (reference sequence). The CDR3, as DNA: TGTGCCAGCAGCTTGGCAGGGGTCGGGGAGCAGTTCTTC. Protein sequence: CASSLAGVGEQFF.

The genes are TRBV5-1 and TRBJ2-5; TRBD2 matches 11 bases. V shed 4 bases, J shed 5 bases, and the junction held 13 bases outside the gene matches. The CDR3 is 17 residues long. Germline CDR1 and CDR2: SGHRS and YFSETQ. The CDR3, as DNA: TGCGCCAGCAGCGAGCAGTGGGCTAGCGGGAGGCCGGAGACCCAGTACTTC. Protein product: CASSEQWASGRPETQYF.

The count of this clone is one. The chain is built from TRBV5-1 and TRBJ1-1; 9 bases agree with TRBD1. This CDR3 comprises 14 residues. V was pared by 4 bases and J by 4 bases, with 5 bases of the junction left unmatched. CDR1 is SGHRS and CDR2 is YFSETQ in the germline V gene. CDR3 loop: CASSPGTGFTEAFF. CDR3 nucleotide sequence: TGCGCCAGCAGCCCCGGGACAGGGTTCACTGAAGCTTTCTTT.

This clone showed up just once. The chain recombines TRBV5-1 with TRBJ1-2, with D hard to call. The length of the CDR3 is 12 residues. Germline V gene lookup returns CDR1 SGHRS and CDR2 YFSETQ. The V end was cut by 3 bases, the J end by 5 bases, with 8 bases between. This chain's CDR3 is CASSSGIYGYTF. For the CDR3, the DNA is TGCGCCAGCAGCTCGGGGATTTATGGCTACACCTTC. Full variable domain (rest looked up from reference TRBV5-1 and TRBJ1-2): KAGVTQTPRYLIKTRGQQVTLSCSPISGHRSVSWYQQTPGQGLQFLFEYFSETQRNKGNFPGRFSGRQFSNSRSEMNVSTLELGDSALYLCASSSGIYGYTFGSGTRLTVV.

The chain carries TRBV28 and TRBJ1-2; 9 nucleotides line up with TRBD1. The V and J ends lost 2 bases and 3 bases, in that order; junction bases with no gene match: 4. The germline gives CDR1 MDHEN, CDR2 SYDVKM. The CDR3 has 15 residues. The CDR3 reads CASSLRDRAYYGYTF. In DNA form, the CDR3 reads TGTGCCAGCAGTTTAAGGGACAGGGCCTACTATGGCTACACCTTC.

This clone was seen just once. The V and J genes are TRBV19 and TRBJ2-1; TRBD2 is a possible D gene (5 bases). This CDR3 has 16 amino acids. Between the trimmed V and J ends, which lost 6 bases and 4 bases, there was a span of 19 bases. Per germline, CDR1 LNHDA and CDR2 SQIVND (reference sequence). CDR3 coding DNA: TGTGCCAGTAGGGGGTCCTGGAGCGGCGCTTACAATGAGCAGTTCTTC. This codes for CASRGSWSGAYNEQFF.

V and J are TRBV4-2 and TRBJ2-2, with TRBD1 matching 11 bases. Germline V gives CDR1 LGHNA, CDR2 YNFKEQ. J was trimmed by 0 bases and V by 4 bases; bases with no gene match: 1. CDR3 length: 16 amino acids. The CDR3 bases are TGTGCCAGCAGCCCGGGACAGGGGGCGAACACCGGGGAGCTGTTTTTT. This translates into CASSPGQGANTGELFF.

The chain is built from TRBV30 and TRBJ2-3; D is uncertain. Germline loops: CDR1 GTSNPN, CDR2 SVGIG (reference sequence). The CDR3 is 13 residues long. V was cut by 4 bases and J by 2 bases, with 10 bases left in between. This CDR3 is CAWIGDFTDTQYF. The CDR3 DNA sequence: TGTGCCTGGATTGGCGACTTCACAGATACGCAGTATTTT.

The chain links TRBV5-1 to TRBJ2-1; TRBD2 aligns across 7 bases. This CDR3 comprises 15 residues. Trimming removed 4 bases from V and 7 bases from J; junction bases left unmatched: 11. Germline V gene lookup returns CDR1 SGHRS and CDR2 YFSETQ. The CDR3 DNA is TGCGCCAGCAGCCCTCCCGGGGGGACCGGGAATGAGCAGTTCTTC. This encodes CASSPPGGTGNEQFF.

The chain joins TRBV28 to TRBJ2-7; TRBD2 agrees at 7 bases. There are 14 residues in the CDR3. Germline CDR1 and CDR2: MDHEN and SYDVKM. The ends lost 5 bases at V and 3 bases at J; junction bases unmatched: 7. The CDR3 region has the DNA TGTGCCAGCAGTCCCCCGGGAGGCTTCTACGAGCAGTACTTC. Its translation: CASSPPGGFYEQYF.

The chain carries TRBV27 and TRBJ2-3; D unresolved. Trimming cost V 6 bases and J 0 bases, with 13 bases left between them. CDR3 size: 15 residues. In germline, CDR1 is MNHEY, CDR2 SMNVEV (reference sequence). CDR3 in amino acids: CASSVIGASTDTQYF. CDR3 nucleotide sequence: TGTGCCAGCAGCGTCATAGGAGCAAGCACAGATACGCAGTATTTT.

Written as DNA, the CDR3 is TGTGCCACCAGCAGAGTCCAGCGGGGGCCCCGCGAGACCCAGTACTTC. Its translation is CATSRVQRGPRETQYF. The chain combines TRBV15 with TRBJ2-5; TRBD2 aligns across 8 bases. The CDR3 length is 16 residues. CDR1 is LNHNV and CDR2 is YYDKDF in the germline V gene (reference sequence). Trimming took 1 base from V and 5 from J; bases not matched to a gene: 9.

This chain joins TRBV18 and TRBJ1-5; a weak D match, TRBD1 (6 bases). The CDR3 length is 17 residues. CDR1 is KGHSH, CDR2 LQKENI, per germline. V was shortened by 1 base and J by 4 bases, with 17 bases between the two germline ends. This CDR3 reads CASSPLRQALGNQPQHF. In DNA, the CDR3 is TGTGCCAGCTCACCACTCAGACAGGCCTTAGGGAATCAGCCCCAGCATTTT.

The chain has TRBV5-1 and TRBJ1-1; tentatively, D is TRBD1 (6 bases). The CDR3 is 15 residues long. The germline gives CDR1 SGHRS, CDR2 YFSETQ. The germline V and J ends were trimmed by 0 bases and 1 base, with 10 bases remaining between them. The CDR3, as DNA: TGCGCCAGCAGCTTGGCAGGGGTCGGGAACACTGAAGCTTTCTTT. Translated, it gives CASSLAGVGNTEAFF.

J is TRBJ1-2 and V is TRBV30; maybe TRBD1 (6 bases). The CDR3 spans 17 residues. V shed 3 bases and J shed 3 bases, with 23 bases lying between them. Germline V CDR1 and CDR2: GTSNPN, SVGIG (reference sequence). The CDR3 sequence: CAWRRGTSGTQDYGYTF. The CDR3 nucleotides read TGTGCCTGGAGGCGGGGGACCTCCGGGACACAAGACTATGGCTACACCTTC.

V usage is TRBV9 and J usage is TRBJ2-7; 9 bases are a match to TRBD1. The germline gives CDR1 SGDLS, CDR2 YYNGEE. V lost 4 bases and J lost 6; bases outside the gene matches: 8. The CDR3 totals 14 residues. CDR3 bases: TGTGCCAGCAGCCTCCGGACAGGGGAGGGCGAGCAGTACTTC. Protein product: CASSLRTGEGEQYF. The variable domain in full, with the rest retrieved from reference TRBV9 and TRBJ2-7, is DSGVTQTPKHLITATGQRVTLRCSPRSGDLSVYWYQQSLDQGLQFLIQYYNGEERAKGNILERFSAQQFPDLHSELNLSSLELGDSALYFCASSLRTGEGEQYFGPGTRLTVT.

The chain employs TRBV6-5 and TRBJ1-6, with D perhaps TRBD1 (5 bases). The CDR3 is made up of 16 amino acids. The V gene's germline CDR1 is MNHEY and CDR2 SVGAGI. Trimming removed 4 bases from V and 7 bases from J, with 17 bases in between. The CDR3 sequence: CASSSVEGLGNSPLHF. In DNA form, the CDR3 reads TGTGCCAGCAGTTCCGTCGAGGGACTGGGCAATTCACCCCTCCACTTT.

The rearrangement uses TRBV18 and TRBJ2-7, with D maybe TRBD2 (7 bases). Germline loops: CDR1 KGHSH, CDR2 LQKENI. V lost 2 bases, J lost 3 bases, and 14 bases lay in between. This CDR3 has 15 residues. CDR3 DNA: TGTGCCAGCTCACCAAGAGGGGGGGCCGACTACGAGCAGTACTTC. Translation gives CASSPRGGADYEQYF. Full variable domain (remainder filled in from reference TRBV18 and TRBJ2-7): NAGVMQNPRHLVRRRGQEARLRCSPMKGHSHVYWYRQLPEEGLKFMVYLQKENIIDESGMPKERFSAEFPKEGPSILRIQQVVRGDSAAYFCASSPRGGADYEQYFGPGTRLTVT.

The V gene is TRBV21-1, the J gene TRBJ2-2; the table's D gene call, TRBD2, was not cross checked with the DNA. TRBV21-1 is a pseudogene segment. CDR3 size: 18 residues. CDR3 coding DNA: TGTGCCAGCAGCTCCTCGGGGAGGACTAGCATCCCCACCGGGGAGCTGTTTTTT. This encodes CASSSSGRTSIPTGELFF.

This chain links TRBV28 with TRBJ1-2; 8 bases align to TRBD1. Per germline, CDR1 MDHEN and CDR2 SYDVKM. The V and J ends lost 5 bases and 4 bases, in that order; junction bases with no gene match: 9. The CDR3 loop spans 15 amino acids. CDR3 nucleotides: TGTGCCAGCAGTCCCTCAGGGGGCCCGGGCTATGGCTACACCTTC. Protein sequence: CASSPSGGPGYGYTF.

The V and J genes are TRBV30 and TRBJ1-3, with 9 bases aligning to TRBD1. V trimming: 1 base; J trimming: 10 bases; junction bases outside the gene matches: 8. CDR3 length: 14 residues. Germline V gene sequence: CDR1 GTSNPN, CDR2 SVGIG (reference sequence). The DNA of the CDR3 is TGTGCCTGGAGTGCCGGGACAGGGCATAGTACCATATATTTT. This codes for CAWSAGTGHSTIYF.